This TCR beta chain was captured by sequencing in a study of T-cell memory formation after mild COVID-19. Looked up from germline, CDR1 is MNHNS and CDR2 is SASEGT. Trimming took off 6 bases at V and 10 bases at J, with 18 bases between the two ends. The CDR3 totals 13 residues. TCR alpha and TCR beta cDNA libraries carrying sample barcodes and UMIs came from 5'RACE with constant-segment primers. TCRdb used MiXCR to reprocess the 5' RACE reads, holding one entry per CDR3 protein. The sample carries 400,000 or so distinct CDR3 sequences, over 15% recorded once. The rearrangement joins TRBV6-1 to TRBJ1-2; D might be TRBD1 (6 bases). The sample comprised PBMCs or a T cell subset sorted from them (not recorded which). The sequence came from an adult woman who had mild COVID-19 (a few samples of this study predate the infection). Cell type and time point are not known. CDR3 nucleotide sequence: TGTGCCAGCAGGGATTCAGGACAGACGGTCTACACCTTC. As protein: CASRDSGQTVYTF.